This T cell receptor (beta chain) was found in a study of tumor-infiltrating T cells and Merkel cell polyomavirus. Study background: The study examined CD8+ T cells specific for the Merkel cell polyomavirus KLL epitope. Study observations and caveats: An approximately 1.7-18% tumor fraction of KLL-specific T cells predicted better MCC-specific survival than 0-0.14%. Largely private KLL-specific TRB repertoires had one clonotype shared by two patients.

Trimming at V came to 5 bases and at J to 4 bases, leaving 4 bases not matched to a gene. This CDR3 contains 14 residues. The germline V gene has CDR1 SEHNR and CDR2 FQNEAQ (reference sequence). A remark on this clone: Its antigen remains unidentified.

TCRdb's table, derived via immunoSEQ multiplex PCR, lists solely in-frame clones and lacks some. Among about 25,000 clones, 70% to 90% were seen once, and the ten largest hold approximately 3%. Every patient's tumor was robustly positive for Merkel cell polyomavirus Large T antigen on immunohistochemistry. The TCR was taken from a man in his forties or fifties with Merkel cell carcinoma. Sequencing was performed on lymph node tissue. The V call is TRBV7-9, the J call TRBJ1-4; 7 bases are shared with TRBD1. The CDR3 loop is CASSLGQINEKLFF. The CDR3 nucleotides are TGTGCCAGCAGCCTGGGACAGATTAATGAAAAACTGTTTTTT.